This passage covers 21 T cell receptor beta chains from one sample sequenced in a study of blood T cells in healthy people across ages. Alongside a J-beta primer mix, a sample-barcoded 5' primer served in a second PCR lasting roughly 7 to 12 cycles. TCRdb called the 5' RACE reads again in MiXCR, with one record for every CDR3 protein. Of around 1,800,000 distinct CDR3 sequences listed, approximately 39% were seen once; the top ten hold under 25%. Sequenced: blood. These receptors all stem from a human donor in good health.

V usage is TRBV7-6 and J usage is TRBJ2-1; 10 positions agree with TRBD2. CDR1 and CDR2 (germline): SGHVS, FNYEAQ. After removal of 5 bases from V and 4 bases from J, the junction contained 8 bases not matched to a gene. This CDR3 region has 16 residues. CDR3 bases: TGTGCCAGCAGCAGGGGTGCTAGCGGGGGTTACAATGAGCAGTTCTTC. It is translated as CASSRGASGGYNEQFF.

CDR3 loop: CASSNGAGDNSPLHF. The DNA for the CDR3 is TGTGCCAGCAGTAACGGGGCAGGGGATAATTCACCCCTCCACTTT. This chain joins TRBV6-5 and TRBJ1-6; D possibly corresponds to TRBD1 (6 bases). The CDR3 consists of 15 residues. Trimming removed 5 bases from V and 5 bases from J, with 13 bases in between. From germline, CDR1 is MNHEY and CDR2 SVGAGI.

CDR3 region: CSADKPPNQETQYF. The CDR3 nucleotides are TGCAGTGCCGACAAGCCGCCTAACCAAGAGACCCAGTACTTC. The V call is TRBV20-1, the J call TRBJ2-5; D gene unclear. This CDR3 is built from 14 residues. The germline V gene has CDR1 DFQATT and CDR2 SNEGSKA (reference sequence). Deletions cut 6 bases from V and 0 bases from J, with 14 bases between.

This clonotype is a singleton in its sample. A much larger clone sits a single nucleotide away, making a read error possible. The V call is TRBV4-2, the J call TRBJ2-1; 13 nucleotides line up with TRBD2. With V trimmed by 4 bases and J by 4 bases, 10 bases remained unmatched. Germline loops: CDR1 LGHNA, CDR2 YNFKEQ. The CDR3 spans 18 residues. The DNA of the CDR3 is TGTGCCAGCAGCCCCCTCGGGGGACTAGCGGGGTCTTACAATGAGCAGTTCTTC. Amino acids: CASSPLGGLAGSYNEQFF.

V and J are TRBV7-9 and TRBJ1-5; D is perhaps TRBD1 (6 bases). The CDR3 spans 13 residues. V gave up 6 bases and J gave up 7 bases, with 13 bases separating them. Looked up from germline, CDR1 is SEHNR and CDR2 is FQNEAQ (reference sequence). This CDR3 reads CASSSEQGQPQHF. CDR3 in DNA: TGTGCCAGCAGTTCAGAACAGGGCCAGCCCCAGCATTTT.

The chain joins TRBV20-1 to TRBJ1-2, with D possibly TRBD1 on 5 matching bases. CDR1 is DFQATT, CDR2 SNEGSKA, per germline (reference sequence). CDR3 length: 12 amino acids. V lost 7 bases and J lost 4, with 13 bases in between. The CDR3 region has the DNA TGCAGTGAAACGGGGGTTGGCTATGGCTACACCTTC. Translating gives CSETGVGYGYTF.

This chain joins TRBV4-2 and TRBJ1-1; D not resolved. The germline V and J ends were trimmed by 0 bases and 3 bases, with 11 bases remaining between them. There are 15 residues in the CDR3. Germline V gene data show CDR1 as LGHNA and CDR2 as YNFKEQ. The CDR3 nucleotides are TGTGCCAGCAGCCAAGAGAGGGCGGGGTACACTGAAGCTTTCTTT. Encoded protein: CASSQERAGYTEAFF.

The genes are TRBV2 and TRBJ1-6; 7 nucleotides agree with TRBD1. V lost 1 base, J lost 8 bases, and 5 bases stayed unmatched. The CDR3 covers 15 residues. Germline V gives CDR1 SNHLY, CDR2 FYNNEI. The CDR3 region has the DNA TGTGCCAGCAGTGAAGTAGGGGGCCTCGATTCACCCCTCCACTTT. This encodes CASSEVGGLDSPLHF.

The J gene is TRBJ2-1, the V gene TRBV9, with D tentatively TRBD2 (8 bases). CDR1 and CDR2 (germline): SGDLS, YYNGEE. Trimming took 9 bases from V and 8 from J, leaving 21 bases between them. This CDR3 is 14 amino acids long. Here the CDR3 DNA reads TGTGCCACCCAACCCGGGACTAGGGGGCATGAGCAGTTCTTC. Protein: CATQPGTRGHEQFF.

The chain combines TRBV29-1 with TRBJ1-1, with D tentatively TRBD1 (5 bases). CDR1 is SQVTM and CDR2 is ANQGSEA in the germline V gene. The CDR3 is 16 amino acids. V was clipped by 5 bases and J by 0 bases, with 19 bases between them. The CDR3 DNA reads TGCAGCGTTTCCCCCTCGACAGTCTCCATGAACACTGAAGCTTTCTTT. Translated, it gives CSVSPSTVSMNTEAFF.

This chain uses TRBV28 with TRBJ2-3; 9 bases are a match to TRBD2. The CDR3 totals 16 residues. V was clipped by 6 bases and J by 3 bases; unmatched bases: 10. Germline-derived CDR1 and CDR2 are MDHEN and SYDVKM. CDR3 bases: TGTGCCAGCAGCCCCTCTAGCGGGGTTCTGACAGATACGCAGTATTTT. Translation gives CASSPSSGVLTDTQYF.

This clonotype turned up a few times. The chain recombines TRBV20-1 with TRBJ2-7; D is tentatively TRBD1 or TRBD2 (5 bases each). The CDR3 consists of 12 residues. V lost 5 bases and J lost 5, with 13 bases in between. Germline assignment: CDR1 DFQATT and CDR2 SNEGSKA (reference sequence). Here the CDR3 DNA reads TGCAGTGCTTATATAGTGGGGGACGAGCAGTACTTC. Its protein is CSAYIVGDEQYF.

This sequence joins TRBV12-3 or TRBV12-4 and TRBJ1-4; 9 bases align to TRBD1. This CDR3 is built from 15 residues. The J segment lost 4 bases and the V segment lost 2 bases, leaving 2 bases of the junction unmatched. The DNA for the CDR3 is TGTGCCAGCAGTTTAAGGGACAGGGATAATGAAAAACTGTTTTTT. This translates into CASSLRDRDNEKLFF.

This clonotype was found many times. The chain joins TRBV20-1 to TRBJ1-2; weak D call: TRBD1 (6 bases). Looked up from germline, CDR1 is DFQATT and CDR2 is SNEGSKA (reference sequence). V lost 1 base, J lost 8 bases, and 23 bases lay in between. This CDR3 is built from 16 residues. The CDR3 loop is CSARVRSIQGPLGYTF. The CDR3 coding sequence is TGCAGTGCTAGAGTTCGATCTATACAGGGTCCATTGGGCTACACCTTC.

At least ten counts were recorded for this clonotype. The gene calls are TRBV9 and TRBJ1-6; D possibly corresponds to TRBD1 (6 bases). CDR3 size: 14 residues. Trimming pared 3 bases from V and 7 bases from J, leaving 11 bases between. Germline CDR1 and CDR2: SGDLS and YYNGEE. The CDR3 region has the DNA TGTGCCAGCAGCGACCTAGGACAGAATTCACCCCTCCACTTT. This sequence encodes CASSDLGQNSPLHF.

The chain links TRBV27 to TRBJ2-7, with unresolved D. The CDR3 has 13 amino acids. Between the trimmed V and J ends, which lost 5 bases and 3 bases, there was a span of 11 bases. Germline V gene data show CDR1 as MNHEY and CDR2 as SMNVEV (reference sequence). The CDR3 DNA reads as TGTGCCAGCAGTGGAACCGGGTACTACGAGCAGTACTTC. It codes for CASSGTGYYEQYF.

This clonotype was seen many times. V usage is TRBV9 and J usage is TRBJ2-1, with TRBD2 identical over 7 bases. J lost 10 bases, V lost 1 base, and 5 bases had no gene match. This CDR3 region has 13 residues. The germline CDR1 and CDR2 sequences are SGDLS and YYNGEE. The CDR3 DNA sequence: TGTGCCAGCAGCGTACGGGGGGTCGGGGAGCAGTTCTTC. As protein: CASSVRGVGEQFF.

The rearrangement uses TRBV13 and TRBJ2-5; TRBD2 might be the D (5 bases). The V end lost 5 bases, the J end lost 5 bases, and 12 bases lay between the germline ends. The CDR3 is 13 amino acids. Germline V gives CDR1 PRHDT, CDR2 FYEKMQ (reference sequence). The CDR3 protein is CASSVRVNETQYF. CDR3 sequence (DNA): TGTGCCAGCAGCGTGCGGGTGAACGAGACCCAGTACTTC.

The chain joins TRBV6-6 to TRBJ2-7; D remains ambiguous. The V end lost 2 bases, the J end lost 4 bases, and 9 bases lay between the germline ends. This CDR3 has 13 residues. Germline V gene data show CDR1 as MNHNY and CDR2 as SVGAGI (reference sequence). The CDR3 nucleotides are TGTGCCAGCAGTTACCCCGAAAATTACGAGCAGTACTTC. Translating gives CASSYPENYEQYF.

This clonotype was observed a handful of times. This rearrangement joins TRBV12-3 or TRBV12-4 to TRBJ2-1, with D tentatively TRBD2 (7 bases). V shed 3 bases and J shed 10 bases, with 19 bases lying between them. The length of the CDR3 is 15 residues. CDR3 coding DNA: TGTGCCAGCAGTTTGGGGGCTAGCGGTCCAGCAGAGCAGTTCTTC. Protein: CASSLGASGPAEQFF.

The rearrangement links TRBV5-6 to TRBJ2-2; 9 bases line up with TRBD1. The CDR3 contains 15 residues. J lost 5 bases, V lost 0 bases, and 2 bases had no gene match. CDR1 is SGHDT, CDR2 YYEEEE, per germline. The CDR3 sequence is CASSLVGQGTGELFF. The CDR3 DNA reads TGTGCCAGCAGCTTGGTTGGACAGGGGACCGGGGAGCTGTTTTTT.